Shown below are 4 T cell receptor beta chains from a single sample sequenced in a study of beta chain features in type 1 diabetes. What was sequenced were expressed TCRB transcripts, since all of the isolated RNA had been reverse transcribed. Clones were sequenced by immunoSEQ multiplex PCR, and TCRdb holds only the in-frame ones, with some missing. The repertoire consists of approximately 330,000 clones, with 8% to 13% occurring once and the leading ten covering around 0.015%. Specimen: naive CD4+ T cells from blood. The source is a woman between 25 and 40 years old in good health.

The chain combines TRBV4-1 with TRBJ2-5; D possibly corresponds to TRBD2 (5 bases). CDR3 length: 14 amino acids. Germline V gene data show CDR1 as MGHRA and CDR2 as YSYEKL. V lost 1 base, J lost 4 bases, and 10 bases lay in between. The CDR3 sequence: CASSQAGGGETQYF. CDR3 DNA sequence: TGCGCCAGCAGCCAAGCCGGAGGTGGAGAGACCCAGTACTTC.

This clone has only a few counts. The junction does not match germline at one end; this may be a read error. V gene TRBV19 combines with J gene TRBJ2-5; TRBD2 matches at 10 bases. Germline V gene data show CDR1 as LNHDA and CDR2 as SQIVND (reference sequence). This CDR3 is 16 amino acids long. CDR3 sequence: CASRTQLAGSQGTQYF. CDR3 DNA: TGTGCCAGTAGGACCCAACTAGCGGGATCTCAAGGGACCCAGTACTTC.

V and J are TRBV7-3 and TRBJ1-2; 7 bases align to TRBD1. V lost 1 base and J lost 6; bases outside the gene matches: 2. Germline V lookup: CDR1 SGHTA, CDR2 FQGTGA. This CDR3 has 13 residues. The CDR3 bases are TGTGCCAGCAGCTTAAGTCAGGGGGATGGCTACACCTTC. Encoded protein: CASSLSQGDGYTF.

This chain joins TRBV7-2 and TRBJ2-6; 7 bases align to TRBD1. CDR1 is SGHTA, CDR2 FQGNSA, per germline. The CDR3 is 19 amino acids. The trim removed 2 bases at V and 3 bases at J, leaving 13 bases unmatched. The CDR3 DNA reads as TGTGCCAGCAGCTTAATGCGTAGGGACAGCTCCTTTGGGGCCAACGTCCTGACTTTC. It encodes CASSLMRRDSSFGANVLTF.